This TCR beta chain was found in a study of blood T cell repertoires in COVID-19. Sequencing was performed with immunoSEQ multiplex PCR; in TCRdb, only in-frame clones are kept and a portion is missing. The sample consists of 310,000 or so clones, over 75% of them appearing once. This clone was found a few times. The identical CDR3 is also encoded by other nucleotide sequences in the sample. Germline V lookup: CDR1 MNHEY, CDR2 SMNVEV (reference sequence). V shed 3 bases and J shed 3 bases, with 7 bases lying between them. The CDR3 length is 13 residues. V and J are TRBV27 and TRBJ2-3, with D uncertain. The sample was PBMCs or T cells enriched from blood (not recorded which). The sequence was collected from a woman aged 40 to 50 who had recovered from COVID-19. CDR3 sequence: CASSFLGTDTQYF. The CDR3 DNA reads TGTGCCAGCAGTTTTCTCGGGACAGATACGCAGTATTTT.